The rows below give T cell receptor beta chains drawn from one sample of a study of blood T cells in healthy people across ages. TCRdb re-called the 5' RACE reads with MiXCR, one entry per CDR3 protein. The table lists over 1,500,000 distinct CDR3 sequences, 39% of them singletons. The sequenced sample was blood. Every receptor here comes from a human donor in good health. CDR3s include the opening cysteine and the closing phenylalanine or tryptophan. The D gene is left open where the match is weak. Some rows mark clone size as missing; the rest say once, few, many or name a class of expanded clone.

d_call j_call clone_size v_call cdr3_aa cdr3_nt
NA TRBJ2-7 NA TRBV5-1 CASSLRPGQSYEQYF TGCGCCAGCAGCTTGAGGCCGGGACAAAGCTACGAGCAGTACTTC
NA TRBJ1-2 NA TRBV18 CASSPGAGNYGYTF TGTGCCAGCTCACCCGGCGCAGGCAACTATGGCTACACCTTC
NA TRBJ1-2 few TRBV7-2 CASSLYQLGAGGGYTF TGTGCCAGCAGCTTATATCAGCTCGGAGCAGGTGGTGGCTACACCTTC
NA TRBJ1-1 NA TRBV5-1 CASSLEVGGEAFF TGCGCCAGTAGCTTGGAGGTCGGGGGAGAAGCTTTCTTT
TRBD1 TRBJ1-2 few TRBV6-1 CASSPRPGQNGYGYTF TGTGCCAGCAGCCCACGCCCGGGACAGAACGGCTATGGCTACACCTTC
TRBD2 TRBJ2-7 few TRBV3-1 CASSRLAGEEQYF TGTGCCAGCAGCAGACTAGCGGGTGAAGAGCAGTACTTC
NA TRBJ1-2 NA TRBV3-1 CASSLVPDCYGYTF TGTGCCAGCAGCCTGGTGCCAGACTGCTATGGCTACACCTTC
TRBD1 TRBJ2-5 few TRBV7-7 CASSVGLDREETQYF TGTGCTAGCAGCGTCGGGCTTGACAGGGAAGAGACCCAGTACTTC
NA TRBJ2-1 NA TRBV20-1 CSVPGGISYNEQFF TGCAGTGTACCGGGCGGGATCTCCTACAATGAGCAGTTCTTC
NA TRBJ1-2 NA TRBV13 CASSLGRRGNSYGYTF TGTGCCAGCAGCTTAGGACGTCGAGGGAATAGCTATGGCTACACCTTC
NA TRBJ1-6 NA TRBV6-6 CASSYYQADERNSLLHF TGTGCCAGCAGTTACTATCAAGCAGACGAGAGAAATTCACTCCTCCACTTT
NA TRBJ1-2 few TRBV29-1 CSPGPGYGYTF TGCAGCCCGGGCCCGGGGTATGGCTACACCTTC
TRBD1 TRBJ1-2 NA TRBV7-2 CASSLRRTGVGVGYTF TGTGCCAGCAGCTTAAGGCGGACAGGGGTCGGGGTTGGCTACACCTTC
NA TRBJ2-7 NA TRBV20-1 CNASRGYEQYF TGCAATGCTAGCCGGGGTTACGAGCAGTACTTC
NA TRBJ1-1 NA TRBV7-9 CASSVQTVNTEAFF TGTGCCAGCAGCGTACAGACAGTGAACACTGAAGCTTTCTTT
TRBD1 TRBJ2-3 NA TRBV7-9 CASSPMGQGATDTQYF TGTGCCAGCAGCCCAATGGGACAGGGGGCAACAGATACGCAGTATTTT
TRBD1 TRBJ1-1 many TRBV20-1 CSASGQLNTEAFF TGCAGCGCATCGGGACAGCTGAACACTGAAGCTTTCTTT
TRBD2 TRBJ2-1 NA TRBV11-2 CASSFRRTSGGVFSNNEQFF TGTGCCAGCAGCTTTAGGAGGACTAGCGGGGGGGTTTTCAGCAACAATGAGCAGTTCTTC
TRBD1 TRBJ2-3 NA TRBV20-1 CSALHPGQSTDTQYF TGCAGTGCTCTACACCCGGGACAGAGCACAGATACGCAGTATTTT
NA TRBJ1-4 NA TRBV6-5 CASSYSSLLPWEKLFF TGTGCCAGCAGTTACTCTAGTCTGCTCCCATGGGAAAAACTGTTTTTT
NA TRBJ2-2 NA TRBV6-2/TRBV6-3 CASRLSGRDHGELLF TGTGCCAGCAGGCTATCGGGCAGGGACCACGGGGAGCTGCTTTTT
NA TRBJ2-7 NA TRBV7-9 CASSGGHSYEQYF TGTGCCAGCAGCGGGGGACATTCCTACGAGCAGTACTTC
TRBD1 TRBJ1-2 few TRBV6-2/TRBV6-3 CASSYLRDRGNYGYTF TGTGCCAGCAGTTACCTCCGGGACAGGGGGAACTATGGCTACACCTTC
NA TRBJ1-2 NA TRBV20-1 CSAPPGPGSITF TGCAGTGCTCCACCCGGGCCCGGGAGTATCACCTTC
NA TRBJ2-2 NA TRBV28 CASSSVTPNTGELFF TGTGCCAGCAGTTCTGTGACTCCGAACACCGGGGAGCTGTTTTTT
TRBD1 TRBJ1-2 once TRBV28 CASSLTGASGYTF TGTGCCAGCAGTTTGACAGGGGCAAGCGGCTACACCTTC
TRBD1 TRBJ2-1 NA TRBV24-1 CATSDGDRDEQFF TGTGCCACCAGTGATGGGGACAGGGATGAGCAGTTCTTC
NA TRBJ2-3 NA TRBV3-1 CASSPPRSDPMGTQYF TGTGCCAGCAGCCCCCCGCGGAGCGATCCAATGGGTACGCAGTATTTT
TRBD2 TRBJ2-7 few TRBV7-8 CASSRAKSGGLSYEQYF TGTGCCAGCAGCCGGGCTAAAAGCGGGGGACTCTCCTACGAGCAGTACTTC
NA TRBJ1-1 NA TRBV4-3 CASSQVRGGNAFF TGCGCCAGCAGCCAAGTGAGAGGGGGGAATGCTTTCTTT
NA TRBJ2-1 once TRBV7-9 CASSLGWRLETHNEQFF TGTGCCAGCAGCTTAGGGTGGAGGCTAGAAACCCACAATGAGCAGTTCTTC
TRBD2 TRBJ2-7 NA TRBV5-1 CASSLALAGGTYEQYF TGCGCCAGCAGCTTGGCCTTAGCGGGGGGCACCTACGAGCAGTACTTC